This T cell receptor beta chain was recovered during a study of T cell responses to AZD1222 COVID-19 vaccine (dated by TCRdb to about 2021). Regarding the study in general: AZD1222 recipients with second doses at about 4 weeks or about 12 weeks were pooled, because spike-specific TCR depth and breadth did not differ between schedules. Trial participants were enrolled by age into 18-55, 56-69 and 70-plus year subgroups, with about 150, 27 and 61 TCR-sequenced participants respectively. TCR sequencing covered 230 to 250 trial participants: roughly 200 given two doses of AZD1222 and some 25 given two doses of MenACWY control vaccine.

The CDR3 regions of human TCRbeta chains were analyzed by immunosequencing. Concerning the study's data processing: TCRs in the repertoires were matched against a reference library of SARS-CoV-2-specific TCRs that had been generated with the MIRA antigen-specificity platform. Breadth meant the fraction of unique TCRs that were SARS-CoV-2-associated, whereas depth meant the fraction of total T cells that were SARS-CoV-2-associated. Using the MIRA data, each spike-specific TCR was assigned both to the spike region to which the TCR was reactive and to a CD4 or CD8 class. Log10-transformed breadth and depth values were compared by one-way ANOVA with Sidak's multiple comparisons tests. TCRdb stores this immuneACCESS table with in-frame sequences only. Part of the clones is absent; in the studies checked, under half of the shortfall reflects unresolved V genes, and no reason is known for the rest. V, J and clone size are those of that table, while D and trimming were read from the DNA. This sample comprises 95,000 to 150,000 clones, roughly 89% of them detected only once. The leading ten clones occupy around 4.5% of the sample.

Taken from cysteine to phenylalanine, the CDR3 has 13 residues. Kept here is only the CDR3 DNA, which spans 39 bases and is read in frame from base 1. Between the V and J ends, shortened by 9 bases and 4 bases respectively, the junction contains 15 bases. Taken from the germline V gene, the CDR1 and CDR2 loops are MNHEY and SVGAGI. The research as a whole found: After two AZD1222 doses, spike-specific TCR breadth and depth were significantly higher than at day 0 and than in MenACWY recipients. No day 14 peak-response samples were available, so repertoires were characterized only after the peak T cell response. Conclusions about previously exposed vaccinees are limited, since just five or six AZD1222 recipients were seropositive for SARS-CoV-2 at baseline. Participants were mostly white British, with more females than males. The authors suggested clonal diversity may have been underestimated. In the small 56-69-year group, the increase in depth fell short of significance, most likely because of low power. The vaccine-associated CD4 TCRs covered the entire spike protein, and the dominant responses fell in regions 160-218 and 743-854. Nearly half of unique spike-specific TCRs reportedly recognized epitopes outside regions mutated in the B.1.351 and B.1.1.7 variants.

The sample's time point label is to be understood as: baseline before first vaccination. The vaccinee samples were drawn from two UK trials, COV001 and COV002, one of which was a single-blind randomized controlled phase 2/3 trial testing AZD1222 (ChAdOx1 nCoV-19) in healthy adults. Trial participant PBMC samples were collected at day 0 and day 28 after the second dose for TCRbeta chain sequencing. About this clone itself: Its antigen has not been determined. Base qualities were left out, and no much larger clone turns up one base away.

The origin of this receptor is an adult in good health. Sequencing was performed on peripheral blood, taken on day 0 of AZD1222 vaccination. The rearrangement joined TRBV6-5 to TRBJ1-1; matching of 6 bases hints at TRBD1 as the D gene. The CDR3 protein sequence reads: CASQAQGGTEAFF. The nucleotide sequence is given as TGTGCCAGTCAAGCACAGGGAGGCACTGAAGCTTTCTTT.